This is a list of T cell receptor beta chains from one sample in a study of blood T cells in healthy people across ages. MiXCR was run by TCRdb on the 5' RACE reads, yielding one entry per CDR3 protein. The sample holds hundreds of thousands of distinct CDR3 sequences; under 30% are singletons and the top ten take just under 9%. These same data were also listed under a study on T cells of mothers and their children.

The sample was blood. The receptors here all came from a boy aged 5-17 years in good health. The CDR3 runs from the conserved cysteine through the conserved F or W. The D gene is left open where the match is weak. Clone size is shown for a subset of rows, as once, few, many or a class of expanded clone.

>few|TRBJ2-5|TRBV6-2/TRBV6-3|TRBD2|17
TGTGCCAGCAGTTACTCGGAACTAGCGGGGGTCCAAGAGACCCAGTACTTC
CASSYSELAGVQETQYF
>.|TRBJ1-1|TRBV29-1|TRBD1|14
TGCAGCGTAGTTGACAGGGTTTGGGGCACTGAAGCTTTCTTT
CSVVDRVWGTEAFF
>.|TRBJ2-5|TRBV12-3/TRBV12-4|TRBD2|15
TGTGCCAGCAGCCCAAGGGTAGCGGGGGAAGAGACCCAGTACTTC
CASSPRVAGEETQYF
>.|TRBJ2-1|TRBV20-1|TRBD2|14
TGCAGTGCAGGCGGGGGGAGCTCCTACAATGAGCAGTTCTTC
CSAGGGSSYNEQFF
>.|TRBJ2-5|TRBV6-1|.|14
TGTGCCAGCAGTGAAGCTGTGGCAGGTGGGACCCAGTACTTC
CASSEAVAGGTQYF
>.|TRBJ2-1|TRBV6-5|.|14
TGTGCCAGCAGTTATGAGGATAATGGTGGGCTTCGGTTCTTC
CASSYEDNGGLRFF
>.|TRBJ2-2|TRBV6-6|TRBD1|16
TGTGCCAGCAGTTCTCACGGGACAGGGAATACCGGGGAGCTGTTTTTT
CASSSHGTGNTGELFF
>many|TRBJ2-5|TRBV20-1|TRBD2|14
TGCAGTGCAACCGGGACTAACTACCAAGAGACCCAGTACTTC
CSATGTNYQETQYF
>.|TRBJ1-2|TRBV28|TRBD1|16
TGTGCCAGCAGAACAGCCGCGGGACAGGGGACCTATGGCTACACCTTC
CASRTAAGQGTYGYTF
>.|TRBJ1-1|TRBV7-6|TRBD1|13
TGTGCCAGCAGCTGGGACAGGGGATTTCGAGCTTTCTTT
CASSWDRGFRAFF
>few|TRBJ1-5|TRBV28|.|15
TGTGCCAGCAGCTTCCAGCAGGGCGACAATCAGCCCCAGCATTTT
CASSFQQGDNQPQHF
>few|TRBJ2-1|TRBV27|TRBD2|13
TGTGCCAGCAGAGCGGGGGGGCAGGATGAGCAGTTCTTC
CASRAGGQDEQFF
>few|TRBJ1-4|TRBV5-6|TRBD1|16
TGTGCCAGCAGCTTGGCACGTAGGGGGCTTATTGAAAAACTGTTTTTT
CASSLARRGLIEKLFF
>many|TRBJ2-1|TRBV4-3|.|17
TGCGCCAGCAGCCAAGATCTGGGGGAGAGGAGGGTCAATGAGCAGTTCTTC
CASSQDLGERRVNEQFF
>.|TRBJ2-5|TRBV5-1|TRBD1|15
TGCGCCAGCAGCCTAGGACAGGGGGCTGAGGTGACCCAGTACTTC
CASSLGQGAEVTQYF
>few|TRBJ2-1|TRBV11-3|TRBD2|15
TGTGCCAGCAGCTTAGGAAGCGGGGGGAACAATGAGCAGTTCTTC
CASSLGSGGNNEQFF
>many|TRBJ2-5|TRBV20-1|.|16
TGCAGTGCTAGAGGGGTACAGGGAGGAGAAACGGAGACCCAGTACTTC
CSARGVQGGETETQYF
>.|TRBJ1-2|TRBV5-1|.|15
TGCGCCAGCAGCACGTCGGGGAGATGGGGTCCCACCTACACCTTC
CASSTSGRWGPTYTF
>.|TRBJ1-1|TRBV4-1|TRBD1|18
TGCGCCAGCAGCCCAACAATAATCAGGGGGGGAATGAACACTGAAGCTTTCTTT
CASSPTIIRGGMNTEAFF
>many|TRBJ2-3|TRBV20-1|TRBD2|15
TGCAGTGCTAGAGATATCAGCGGGAGCCCAGATACGCAGTATTTT
CSARDISGSPDTQYF
>few|TRBJ2-5|TRBV28|TRBD2|15
TGTGCCAGCACCCCTCAGGGACTAGCTGGAGGTACCCAGTACTTC
CASTPQGLAGGTQYF
>few|TRBJ1-1|TRBV29-1|TRBD1|17
TGCAGCGGGAAGACAGGGGGACCTCTTTCAATGAACACTGAAGCTTTCTTT
CSGKTGGPLSMNTEAFF
>.|TRBJ2-3|TRBV7-8|.|16
TGTGCCAGCAGCTTATGGTATGGTACCCGCACAGATACGCAGTATTTT
CASSLWYGTRTDTQYF
>.|TRBJ2-3|TRBV29-1|TRBD2|15
TGCAGCGTTGAAGGGCTAGCGGGAAGGGCAGATACGCAGTATTTT
CSVEGLAGRADTQYF
>.|TRBJ1-2|TRBV30|.|14
TGTGCCTGGAGTGTACATAGGGAACCCCCCCATGACACCTTC
CAWSVHREPPHDTF
>.|TRBJ2-7|TRBV6-2/TRBV6-3|TRBD1|15
TGTGCCAGCAGCCGACAGGGCCCTCGTCGGTACGAGCAGTACTTC
CASSRQGPRRYEQYF
>.|TRBJ2-1|TRBV3-1|.|14
TGTGCCAGCAGCCCTATGGTCAGCTGGGATGAGCAGTTCTTC
CASSPMVSWDEQFF
>few|TRBJ2-1|TRBV7-2|TRBD2|18
TGTGCCAGCAGCCGGTCTTTCCGGGTTGGGGACTACTACAATGAGCAGTTCTTC
CASSRSFRVGDYYNEQFF
>few|TRBJ2-1|TRBV7-3|TRBD1|15
TGTGCCAGCAGCTTTGGGACAGGGGACTACAATGAGCAGTTCTTC
CASSFGTGDYNEQFF